These T cell receptor beta chains were read from a single sample in a study of identifying expanded T cells in peripheral blood. Clones were sequenced by immunoSEQ multiplex PCR, and TCRdb holds only the in-frame ones, with some missing. The sample shows around 100,000 clones, around nine tenths of them seen only once. Material for sequencing was blood. The receptors stem from a person between 18 and 69 years old in good health. The CDR3 runs from the conserved cysteine through the conserved F or W. Size tells how often a clone was seen (once, few, many) or the class of an expanded clone, and some rows leave it out.

v_gene,j_gene,abundance,CDR3aa
TRBV25-1,TRBJ1-1,-,CASSDRRNTEAFF
TRBV27,TRBJ1-6,-,CASSLWFSRSSYNSPLHF
TRBV5-6,TRBJ2-7,few,CASSPRRGTPYEQYF
TRBV18,TRBJ1-2,-,CASSDSYGYTF
TRBV6-1,TRBJ1-5,-,CASSESGYSNQPQHF
TRBV6-6,TRBJ2-7,-,CASSYRTGNEQYF
TRBV9,TRBJ2-6,-,CASSLVAGGANVLTF
TRBV6-1,TRBJ1-2,-,CASSEGGYSYTF
TRBV7-8,TRBJ2-7,-,CASSLPTLGQGAIYEQYF
TRBV7-9,TRBJ2-7,-,CATARMYEQYF
TRBV5-1,TRBJ2-2,-,CASSLGDYAGELFF
TRBV6-4,TRBJ2-3,few,CASSEGGPTDTQYF
TRBV18,TRBJ2-4,-,CASSPRGPKNIQYF
TRBV5-1,TRBJ1-1,-,CASATDRTNTEAFF
TRBV27,TRBJ2-5,-,CASSLDAPGETQYF
TRBV30,TRBJ1-6,-,CAWSVFKGGRSPLHF
TRBV9,TRBJ2-1,once,CASSVELGGKQFF
TRBV5-5,TRBJ1-4,-,CASSRDDANEKLFF
TRBV7-6,TRBJ2-3,-,CASSLQPGRAQITQYF
TRBV28,TRBJ2-6,-,CATNPGANVLTF
TRBV6-5,TRBJ2-7,-,CASSPGGGSYEQYF
TRBV18,TRBJ2-5,-,CASSPGGQETQYF
TRBV9,TRBJ2-3,few,CASSPQITDTQYF
TRBV4-1,TRBJ2-7,-,CASSRAQGVTYEQYF
TRBV7-2,TRBJ1-3,once,CASSLGGTAMRPIYF